The 30 T cell receptor beta chains given below trace back to one sample, sequenced in a study of blood T cell repertoires in COVID-19. Data came from immunoSEQ multiplex PCR; TCRdb stores just in-frame clones and leaves some out. Here the sample spans almost 200,000 clones, approximately 87% being singletons. The source material was peripheral blood. These receptors were collected from a woman in her sixties or seventies with acute or convalescent COVID-19.

The gene calls are TRBV28 and TRBJ2-5, with D perhaps TRBD2 (6 bases). Trimming shortened V by 4 bases and J by 5 bases, and 17 bases separated the two germline ends. Per germline, CDR1 MDHEN and CDR2 SYDVKM. The CDR3 spans 15 residues. The CDR3 sequence: CASSSLRRVEETQYF. The CDR3 region has the DNA TGTGCCAGCAGTTCTTTGAGGAGGGTTGAGGAGACCCAGTACTTC.

This sequence joins TRBV5-4 and TRBJ2-7, with 7 bases matching TRBD1. V dropped 0 bases and J dropped 4; count of bases not matched to a gene: 1. Per germline, CDR1 SGHNT and CDR2 YYREEE (reference sequence). The CDR3 runs 13 residues. The CDR3 region is CASSLEQGYEQYF. CDR3 DNA: TGTGCCAGCAGCTTGGAACAGGGGTACGAGCAGTACTTC.

V is TRBV19 and J is TRBJ2-7; 10 bases are a match to TRBD2. The CDR3 runs to 15 residues. Germline lookup yields CDR1 LNHDA and CDR2 SQIVND (reference sequence). The V segment lost 5 bases and the J segment 7 bases; nucleotides outside the gene matches: 11. The CDR3 sequence: CASSAQRGGRGEQYF. Written as DNA, the CDR3 is TGTGCCAGTAGTGCTCAGCGGGGGGGCCGAGGAGAGCAGTACTTC. Full variable domain (outside the CDR3, taken from reference TRBV19 and TRBJ2-7): DGGITQSPKYLFRKEGQNVTLSCEQNLNHDAMYWYRQDPGQGLRLIYYSQIVNDFQKGDIAEGYSVSREKKESFPLTVTSAQKNPTAFYLCASSAQRGGRGEQYFGPGTRLTVT.

V is TRBV28 and J is TRBJ1-5; the D gene is possibly TRBD1 (5 bases). The V end lost 6 bases, the J end lost 7 bases, and 16 bases lay between the germline ends. CDR1 MDHEN and CDR2 SYDVKM come from the germline V gene. CDR3 length: 14 residues. CDR3: CASSTTGVRQPQHF. DNA of the CDR3: TGTGCCAGCAGCACTACGGGGGTCCGGCAGCCCCAGCATTTT.

The rearrangement joins TRBV29-1 to TRBJ2-5; D is perhaps TRBD2 (6 bases). The CDR3 contains 13 residues. CDR1 is SQVTM, CDR2 ANQGSEA, per germline. Trimming removed 7 bases at V and 5 bases at J, with 17 bases between. The CDR3 region is CSGSSGVVETQYF. CDR3 coding DNA: TGCAGCGGTTCCTCGGGGGTGGTGGAGACCCAGTACTTC.

The gene calls are TRBV28 and TRBJ2-5; D is uncertain. In germline, CDR1 is MDHEN, CDR2 SYDVKM. Trimming took off 8 bases at V and 1 base at J, with 11 bases between the two ends. The CDR3 length is 13 residues. The CDR3 bases are TGTGCCAGCTTCAGTACACCCCAAGAGACCCAGTACTTC. Translation: CASFSTPQETQYF.

The chain recombines TRBV5-1 with TRBJ1-1, with TRBD1 matching 7 bases. Germline-derived CDR1 and CDR2 are SGHRS and YFSETQ. V gave up 4 bases and J gave up 0 bases; unmatched junction bases: 6. This CDR3 has 15 amino acids. CDR3 protein: CASSVGTALNTEAFF. As DNA, the CDR3 is TGCGCCAGCAGCGTCGGGACAGCCCTGAACACTGAAGCTTTCTTT.

The chain is built from TRBV9 and TRBJ2-5; TRBD2 matches at 11 bases. Trimming took 0 bases from V and 2 from J; bases not matched to a gene: 3. The CDR3 runs to 16 residues. CDR1 is SGDLS, CDR2 YYNGEE, per germline. CDR3 nucleotides: TGTGCCAGCAGCGTAGGGGGACTAGCGGTTCAAGAGACCCAGTACTTC. It yields the protein CASSVGGLAVQETQYF.

The chain employs TRBV6-5 and TRBJ2-3; TRBD2 aligns across 9 bases. CDR3 length equals 15 residues. The V and J ends lost 6 bases and 2 bases, in that order; junction bases with no gene match: 6. Germline loops: CDR1 MNHEY, CDR2 SVGAGI. The CDR3 loop is CASRGLAGFTDTQYF. DNA of the CDR3: TGTGCCAGCAGGGGCCTAGCGGGATTCACAGATACGCAGTATTTT.

The V and J genes are TRBV6-6 and TRBJ2-7; D not resolved. CDR1 and CDR2 from the germline V gene are MNHNY and SVGAGI (reference sequence). The length of the CDR3 is 12 residues. The V and J ends lost 10 bases and 0 bases respectively, with 10 bases between them. The CDR3 DNA follows: TGTGCCACCGCCCGAGGCTCCTACGAGCAGTACTTC. This encodes CATARGSYEQYF.

There are a few counts of this clone. This chain joins TRBV10-2 and TRBJ1-2; 7 positions match TRBD1. The junction had 9 bases not matched to a gene; V was cut back by 6 bases and J by 8 bases. The CDR3 runs to 13 residues. Germline V gives CDR1 WSHSY, CDR2 SAAADI. The CDR3 DNA reads as TGCGCCAGCAGCACAGGGGCGTCTCGGGGCTACACCTTC. This gives the protein CASSTGASRGYTF.

This chain joins TRBV4-1 and TRBJ2-1; TRBD2 agrees at 7 bases. This CDR3 has 16 residues. Losses at the gene ends were 0 bases for V and 8 bases for J; bases not matched to a gene: 10. The germline V gene encodes CDR1 MGHRA and CDR2 YSYEKL. CDR3 bases: TGCGCCAGCAGCCAAGATCCCAGCGGGGTCTTGGATGAGCAGTTCTTC. This encodes CASSQDPSGVLDEQFF.

The V call is TRBV19, the J call TRBJ2-1; unclear D gene. This CDR3 region has 14 residues. Germline V gene lookup returns CDR1 LNHDA and CDR2 SQIVND (reference sequence). V was cut by 5 bases and J by 5 bases, with 13 bases left in between. The CDR3 reads CASSFNRYDNEQFF. CDR3 nucleotides: TGTGCCAGTAGTTTCAACAGATACGACAATGAGCAGTTCTTC.

The chain links TRBV6-5 to TRBJ1-6, with TRBD1 identical over 8 bases. V trimming: 10 bases; J trimming: 2 bases; junction bases outside the gene matches: 7. From germline, CDR1 is MNHEY and CDR2 SVGAGI. This CDR3 contains 15 residues. CDR3 protein: CAIQTGEAYNSPLHF. The CDR3 DNA is TGTGCCATCCAGACAGGGGAGGCCTATAATTCACCCCTCCACTTT.

The genes are TRBV19 and TRBJ1-2; 9 nucleotides match TRBD1. The V gene's germline CDR1 is LNHDA and CDR2 SQIVND (reference sequence). J was trimmed by 4 bases and V by 5 bases; bases with no gene match: 11. The length of the CDR3 is 16 residues. In DNA, the CDR3 is TGTGCCAGTAGTCCCGCACAGGGGGCTCAGTCCTATGGCTACACCTTC. Its protein product is CASSPAQGAQSYGYTF.

The rearrangement uses TRBV18 and TRBJ1-6, with D maybe TRBD1 (5 bases). Germline CDR1 reads KGHSH; CDR2 reads LQKENI. V dropped 0 bases and J dropped 9 bases, with 15 bases sitting between them. The CDR3 has 16 amino acids. The CDR3 is CASSPPRGARGSPLHF. The CDR3 bases are TGTGCCAGCTCACCACCGAGAGGGGCGCGGGGTTCACCCCTCCACTTT.

This chain connects TRBV7-3 to TRBJ1-6; no firm D call. CDR3 size: 15 residues. Trimming removed 2 bases at V and 8 bases at J, with 13 bases between. The V gene's germline CDR1 is SGHTA and CDR2 FQGTGA. This CDR3 reads CASSLGLFGDSPLHF. CDR3 coding DNA: TGTGCCAGCAGCTTAGGGTTGTTCGGGGATTCACCCCTCCACTTT.

V gene TRBV29-1 combines with J gene TRBJ2-1, with D possibly matching TRBD2 (6 bases). The V and J ends lost 4 bases and 0 bases respectively, with 13 bases between them. CDR3 length: 15 residues. Germline CDR1 and CDR2: SQVTM and ANQGSEA. The CDR3: CSVVPTGSSYNEQFF. Written as DNA, the CDR3 is TGCAGCGTTGTCCCGACCGGGAGCTCCTACAATGAGCAGTTCTTC.

The chain combines TRBV2 with TRBJ2-7; perhaps TRBD2 as D (5 bases). Per the germline V gene, CDR1 is SNHLY and CDR2 is FYNNEI. The V end lost 2 bases, the J end lost 4 bases, and 9 bases lay between the germline ends. This CDR3 contains 13 residues. The CDR3 nucleotides read TGTGCCAGCAGTGAAAGGGAGTTTTACGAGCAGTACTTC. This encodes CASSEREFYEQYF. Together with reference TRBV2 and TRBJ2-7, the CDR3 gives the full variable domain: EPEVTQTPSHQVTQMGQEVILRCVPISNHLYFYWYRQILGQKVEFLVSFYNNEISEKSEIFDDQFSVERPDGSNFTLKIRSTKLEDSAMYFCASSEREFYEQYFGPGTRLTVT.

The chain is built from TRBV6-1 and TRBJ1-2; 7 bases align to TRBD1. The V gene end was trimmed by 0 bases and the J gene end by 2 bases; junction bases not matched to a gene: 3. The germline gives CDR1 MNHNS, CDR2 SASEGT. CDR3 length: 15 amino acids. The CDR3 nucleotides are TGTGCCAGCAGTGAAGCAGGGACAGTCAACTATGGCTACACCTTC. Its translation: CASSEAGTVNYGYTF.

This sequence joins TRBV28 and TRBJ1-2; tentatively, D is TRBD1 (6 bases). The germline CDR1 and CDR2 sequences are MDHEN and SYDVKM. The V and J ends lost 10 bases and 7 bases respectively, with 22 bases between them. CDR3 length equals 14 residues. The CDR3 DNA sequence: TGTGCCATCCCTCGGAGGGGGGGTGAAATTGGCTACACCTTC. Residues: CAIPRRGGEIGYTF.

The gene calls are TRBV6-5 and TRBJ2-7; D might be TRBD2 (6 bases). This CDR3 contains 13 residues. Per germline, CDR1 MNHEY and CDR2 SVGAGI. Deletions cut 6 bases from V and 0 bases from J, with 9 bases between. The CDR3 is CASRLASSYEQYF. CDR3 coding DNA: TGTGCCAGCAGACTAGCCAGCTCCTACGAGCAGTACTTC.

This sequence joins TRBV27 and TRBJ1-1; D call uncertain. The CDR3 is 13 residues long. Trimming removed 4 bases at V and 6 bases at J, with 12 bases between. Germline V gene sequence: CDR1 MNHEY, CDR2 SMNVEV (reference sequence). The CDR3 loop is CASSSERRAEAFF. CDR3 in DNA: TGTGCCAGCAGTTCGGAGCGGCGCGCTGAAGCTTTCTTT.

The chain employs TRBV10-3 and TRBJ1-5, with TRBD1 matching over 7 bases. Germline V gene data show CDR1 as ENHRY and CDR2 as SYGVKD. The CDR3 runs to 15 residues. The J segment lost 11 bases and the V segment lost 3 bases, leaving 13 bases of the junction unmatched. CDR3 in amino acids: CAISDGTDLGISQHF. The CDR3, as DNA: TGTGCCATCAGTGACGGGACAGATCTTGGGATATCCCAGCATTTT.

The chain couples TRBV11-2 to TRBJ1-5, with D perhaps TRBD1 (5 bases). The length of the CDR3 is 14 residues. The germline V gene encodes CDR1 SGHAT and CDR2 FQNNGV. Trimming took 0 bases from V and 5 from J, leaving 8 bases between them. CDR3 bases: TGTGCCAGCAGCTTAGATGGAGGGGATCAGCCCCAGCATTTT. The encoded protein is CASSLDGGDQPQHF.

This chain links TRBV28 with TRBJ2-1; maybe TRBD1 (6 bases). Germline V gene data show CDR1 as MDHEN and CDR2 as SYDVKM. Trimming stripped 6 bases from V and 9 bases from J, with 12 bases between. The CDR3 is made up of 12 amino acids. CDR3 residues: CASRTGLIEQFF. The CDR3 DNA follows: TGTGCCAGCAGAACAGGGTTAATTGAGCAGTTCTTC.

This clone showed up just a few times. The CDR3 nucleotides are TGTGCCAGCAGCCCGCCGGGGATCAGCACAGATACGCAGTATTTT. Residues: CASSPPGISTDTQYF. The genes are TRBV7-9 and TRBJ2-3, with TRBD2 as a possible D gene (5 bases). CDR3 size: 15 residues. The V gene's germline CDR1 is SEHNR and CDR2 FQNEAQ (reference sequence). Between the trimmed V and J ends, which lost 5 bases and 0 bases, there was a span of 12 bases.

This chain uses TRBV5-8 with TRBJ1-2, with 9 bases that match TRBD1. Germline trimming cut 5 bases from V and 1 base from J; bases unmatched to any gene: 9. The CDR3 sequence is 16 residues long. CDR1 is SGHTS and CDR2 is YDEGEE in the germline V gene. The CDR3 region has the DNA TGTGCCAGCAGGCTGGGACAGGGAAAGGGTAACTATGGCTACACCTTC. This gives the protein CASRLGQGKGNYGYTF.

The J gene is TRBJ1-1, the V gene TRBV3-1 (or the pseudogene TRBV3-2); 7 nucleotides align to TRBD1. This CDR3 has 15 residues. Germline CDR1 reads LGHDT; CDR2 reads YNNKEL (reference sequence). V lost 7 bases, J lost 2 bases, and 10 bases stayed unmatched. The CDR3 is CASTLRDSSNTEAFF. The CDR3 nucleotides are TGTGCCAGCACCCTCCGGGACAGCTCTAACACTGAAGCTTTCTTT.

This clone was found once. The identical CDR3 is also encoded by other nucleotide sequences in the sample. The genes are TRBV10-1 and TRBJ2-7; 8 bases agree with TRBD1. There are 15 residues in the CDR3. Germline assignment: CDR1 WNHNN and CDR2 SYGVQD (reference sequence). Losses at the gene ends were 4 bases for V and 1 base for J; bases not matched to a gene: 6. CDR3 DNA: TGCGCCAGCAGTGCAGGGACAGGACGGTCCTACGAGCAGTACTTC. This sequence encodes CASSAGTGRSYEQYF.